These 29 T cell receptor beta chains were sequenced from one sample in a study of T cell responses to AZD1222 COVID-19 vaccine. Data came from immunoSEQ multiplex PCR; TCRdb stores just in-frame clones and leaves some out. The table includes about 55,000 clones, over 75% detected once. The sample in question was peripheral blood, obtained on day 0 of AZD1222 vaccination. The receptors originated from an adult in good health.

This chain uses TRBV11-2 with TRBJ2-2; possibly TRBD1 for D (6 bases). This CDR3 region has 15 residues. Trimming cost V 5 bases and J 5 bases, with 15 bases left between them. Germline V CDR1 and CDR2: SGHAT, FQNNGV. In DNA, the CDR3 is TGTGCCAGCAGCGCCTGGGACAAGGTGACCGGGGAGCTGTTTTTT. This codes for CASSAWDKVTGELFF.

The chain carries TRBV7-2 and TRBJ2-7; D unresolved. Deletions cut 1 base from V and 5 bases from J, with 15 bases between. Germline loops: CDR1 SGHTA, CDR2 FQGNSA. This CDR3 is built from 15 residues. The CDR3, as DNA: TGTGCCAGCAGCTTAGGTCCCTCTATGATTGACGAGCAGTACTTC. This gives the protein CASSLGPSMIDEQYF. Full variable domain (outside the CDR3, taken from reference TRBV7-2 and TRBJ2-7): GAGVSQSPSNKVTEKGKDVELRCDPISGHTALYWYRQSLGQGLEFLIYFQGNSAPDKSGLPSDRFSAERTGGSVSTLTIQRTQQEDSAVYLCASSLGPSMIDEQYFGPGTRLTVT.

The gene calls are TRBV11-3 and TRBJ1-2; D perhaps matches TRBD1 (6 bases). The ends were cut back, 3 bases at V and 4 bases at J, with 15 bases in the middle. This CDR3 has 15 amino acids. The V gene's germline CDR1 is SGHNT and CDR2 YENEEA. DNA for the CDR3: TGTGCCAGCAGCTTGACACGCAGGGGTAGCTATGGCTACACCTTC. This translates into CASSLTRRGSYGYTF.

The rearrangement uses TRBV9 and TRBJ2-1; maybe TRBD2 (6 bases). CDR1 is SGDLS and CDR2 is YYNGEE in the germline V gene. V shed 3 bases and J shed 10 bases, with 23 bases lying between them. The CDR3 extends over 16 amino acids. The CDR3 coding sequence is TGTGCCAGCAGCGGGACTTTGGGACTGGGTAATTCCGAGCAGTTCTTC. As protein: CASSGTLGLGNSEQFF.

This chain links TRBV15 with TRBJ2-2; 10 nucleotides match TRBD1. The CDR3 is made up of 17 amino acids. The germline CDR1 and CDR2 sequences are LNHNV and YYDKDF (reference sequence). V was pared by 6 bases and J by 0 bases, with 7 bases of the junction left unmatched. The DNA for the CDR3 is TGTGCCACCAGAACACGTGACAGGGGGCCGAACACCGGGGAGCTGTTTTTT. Encoded protein: CATRTRDRGPNTGELFF.

The sample holds one count of this clone. This sequence joins TRBV2 and TRBJ2-1, with 10 nucleotides matching TRBD2. V lost 6 bases to trimming and J lost 0 bases; unmatched junction nucleotides: 5. Germline CDR1 is SNHLY and CDR2 is FYNNEI. This CDR3 is built from 16 residues. The CDR3 is CASRGLAASSYNEQFF. In DNA, the CDR3 is TGTGCCAGCAGAGGACTAGCGGCCAGCTCCTACAATGAGCAGTTCTTC.

This rearrangement joins TRBV5-6 to TRBJ2-7, with TRBD1 as a possible D gene (5 bases). The CDR3 totals 17 residues. Trimming shortened V by 1 base and J by 2 bases, and 19 bases separated the two germline ends. Germline lookup yields CDR1 SGHDT and CDR2 YYEEEE. The CDR3 is CASSLFTLQDGPYEQYF. In DNA form, the CDR3 reads TGTGCCAGCAGCTTGTTCACGTTACAGGACGGACCCTACGAGCAGTACTTC.

V gene TRBV28 combines with J gene TRBJ2-7; either TRBD1 or TRBD2 may fit D (6 bases each). Trimming took off 10 bases at V and 2 bases at J, with 15 bases between the two ends. CDR1 and CDR2 (germline): MDHEN, SYDVKM. The CDR3 spans 13 residues. The CDR3 protein is CATAAGHAYEQYF. DNA of the CDR3: TGTGCCACGGCGGCGGGACATGCCTACGAGCAGTACTTC. The full variable domain, completed using reference TRBV28 and TRBJ2-7, is DVKVTQSSRYLVKRTGEKVFLECVQDMDHENMFWYRQDPGLGLRLIYFSYDVKMKEKGDIPEGYSVSREKKERFSLILESASTNQTSMYLCATAAGHAYEQYFGPGTRLTVT.

The rearrangement uses TRBV2 and TRBJ2-7; 11 positions agree with TRBD2. Trimming cost V 1 base and J 7 bases; bases outside gene matches: 9. CDR3 length: 16 amino acids. Per the germline V gene, CDR1 is SNHLY and CDR2 is FYNNEI. CDR3: CASSEVSGREWGEQYF. The CDR3 nucleotides read TGTGCCAGCAGTGAAGTTAGCGGGAGGGAATGGGGGGAGCAGTACTTC.

V is TRBV7-6 and J is TRBJ2-5; D is possibly TRBD2 (6 bases). Trimming took off 8 bases at V and 8 bases at J, with 18 bases between the two ends. This CDR3 contains 13 residues. Germline CDR1 and CDR2: SGHVS and FNYEAQ. CDR3 in amino acids: CASGPGASYTQYF. CDR3 sequence (DNA): TGTGCCAGCGGGCCGGGAGCCTCATACACCCAGTACTTC.

On this clone: Other nucleotide sequences from this sample produce the same CDR3. The chain recombines TRBV6-5 with TRBJ1-1; 10 nucleotides line up with TRBD1. The CDR3 consists of 15 residues. The germline V gene encodes CDR1 MNHEY and CDR2 SVGAGI. V lost 6 bases and J lost 3; bases outside the gene matches: 7. The CDR3 protein is CASSSTGGAYTEAFF. The CDR3 DNA reads TGTGCCAGCAGCTCGACAGGGGGCGCGTACACTGAAGCTTTCTTT.

In DNA form, the CDR3 reads TGTGCCAGCAGTTACTCGAAGACAGGGCGGGAGACCCAGTACTTC. Translation: CASSYSKTGRETQYF. The genes are TRBV6-5 and TRBJ2-5; 7 bases line up with TRBD1. Germline values: CDR1 MNHEY, CDR2 SVGAGI. V lost 0 bases and J lost 5; bases outside the gene matches: 6. The CDR3 runs 15 residues.

This clone was seen just once. The chain employs TRBV13 and TRBJ1-2; the D is unclear. From germline, CDR1 is PRHDT and CDR2 FYEKMQ (reference sequence). The CDR3 covers 12 residues. Trimming stripped 1 base from V and 8 bases from J, with 8 bases between. CDR3: CASSLVREGYTF. As DNA, the CDR3 is TGTGCCAGCAGCTTAGTGCGGGAAGGCTACACCTTC. The full variable domain, its missing parts supplied by reference TRBV13 and TRBJ1-2, is AAGVIQSPRHLIKEKRETATLKCYPIPRHDTVYWYQQGPGQDPQFLISFYEKMQSDKGSIPDRFSAQQFSDYHSELNMSSLELGDSALYFCASSLVREGYTFGSGTRLTVV.

The chain is built from TRBV9 and TRBJ1-2; 8 bases map to TRBD1. J was trimmed by 2 bases and V by 4 bases; bases with no gene match: 4. Germline V gene lookup returns CDR1 SGDLS and CDR2 YYNGEE. There are 14 residues in the CDR3. The DNA for the CDR3 is TGTGCCAGCAGCCCACAGGGGGTGAACTATGGCTACACCTTC. The encoded protein is CASSPQGVNYGYTF.

Only one count was recorded for this clone. This chain joins TRBV5-4 and TRBJ2-3; the D is unclear. V lost 3 bases and J 2 bases, leaving 10 bases between the germline ends. The germline V gene has CDR1 SGHNT and CDR2 YYREEE (reference sequence). CDR3 length equals 14 residues. CDR3 loop: CASSSGPYTDTQYF. DNA of the CDR3: TGTGCCAGCAGCTCCGGACCTTACACAGATACGCAGTATTTT.

This chain joins TRBV7-9 and TRBJ1-5, with TRBD1 matching 9 bases. Trimming cost V 5 bases and J 0 bases; bases outside gene matches: 20. The CDR3 is 21 residues long. CDR1 and CDR2 from the germline V gene are SEHNR and FQNEAQ (reference sequence). Here the CDR3 DNA reads TGTGCCAGCAGCAGGGGCCGGGGACAGGGAGAAGGATTTTATAGCAATCAGCCCCAGCATTTT. It yields the protein CASSRGRGQGEGFYSNQPQHF.

This clone was detected once. The CDR3 bases are TGTGCCAGCAGCCCTAGCGGGAGTAGGTACAATGAGCAGTTCTTC. It translates to CASSPSGSRYNEQFF. J is TRBJ2-1 and V is TRBV7-8; 10 positions agree with TRBD2. V shed 5 bases and J 4 bases; nucleotides not matched to a gene: 5. Germline V gives CDR1 SGHVS, CDR2 FQNEAQ. The CDR3 has 15 amino acids.

This chain joins TRBV7-9 and TRBJ2-3; no definite D call. Trimming took 1 base from V and 2 from J, leaving 13 bases between them. The CDR3 loop spans 16 amino acids. The germline V gene has CDR1 SEHNR and CDR2 FQNEAQ (reference sequence). CDR3 in DNA: TGTGCCAGCAGCTTAGTTTCGGGCGGCGACACAGATACGCAGTATTTT. Its protein is CASSLVSGGDTDTQYF.

This clone was detected once. The V and J genes are TRBV2 and TRBJ2-2; no definite D call. Germline V gene sequence: CDR1 SNHLY, CDR2 FYNNEI. The CDR3 consists of 14 residues. V was shortened by 9 bases and J by 4 bases, with 15 bases between the two germline ends. The CDR3 sequence is CASGKAVLTGELFF. The CDR3 nucleotides read TGTGCCAGTGGCAAGGCAGTCCTCACCGGGGAGCTGTTTTTT.

The chain couples TRBV3-1 (or the pseudogene TRBV3-2) to TRBJ1-2; the match to TRBD1 covers 8 bases. J lost 3 bases, V lost 4 bases, and 1 base had no gene match. CDR1 is LGHDT, CDR2 YNNKEL, per germline (reference sequence). The CDR3 consists of 13 residues. CDR3 loop: CASSPTGDYGYTF. The CDR3 bases are TGTGCCAGCAGCCCGACAGGGGACTATGGCTACACCTTC.

This sequence joins TRBV5-4 and TRBJ2-7; D gene uncertain. The V gene lost 4 bases and the J gene lost 4 bases, with 15 bases spanning the gap. Germline CDR1 SGHNT, CDR2 YYREEE (reference sequence). This CDR3 spans 14 amino acids. CDR3 in amino acids: CASSLQGLRYEQYF. In DNA, the CDR3 is TGTGCCAGCAGCCTCCAAGGTCTGAGGTACGAGCAGTACTTC. Supplemented by reference TRBV5-4 and TRBJ2-7, the full variable domain reads ETGVTQSPTHLIKTRGQQVTLRCSSQSGHNTVSWYQQALGQGPQFIFQYYREEENGRGNFPPRFSGLQFPNYSSELNVNALELDDSALYLCASSLQGLRYEQYFGPGTRLTVT.

The chain couples TRBV27 to TRBJ2-7, with a weak D call TRBD2 (6 bases). With 8 bases removed from V and 5 bases from J, the gap between germline ends came to 16 bases. Germline loops: CDR1 MNHEY, CDR2 SMNVEV (reference sequence). The CDR3 is 13 residues long. CDR3 residues: CASSAPGANEQYF. CDR3 in DNA: TGTGCCAGCTCCGCCCCGGGAGCCAACGAGCAGTACTTC.

The chain employs TRBV9 and TRBJ2-3; D is perhaps TRBD2 (6 bases). CDR1 and CDR2 (germline): SGDLS, YYNGEE. Trimming left V 0 bases short and J 2 bases short, with 13 bases between. This CDR3 spans 16 amino acids. CDR3 sequence: CASSVATGVYTDTQYF. DNA for the CDR3: TGTGCCAGCAGCGTAGCCACGGGAGTTTACACAGATACGCAGTATTTT.

The CDR3 DNA reads as TGTGCCAGCAGCCAGGGGGCGGGAGGGTACAATGAGCAGTTCTTC. Amino acid sequence: CASSQGAGGYNEQFF. This chain joins TRBV9 and TRBJ2-1; TRBD2 is a possible D gene (9 bases). The CDR3 covers 15 residues. Looked up from germline, CDR1 is SGDLS and CDR2 is YYNGEE. V shed 4 bases and J shed 4 bases, with 15 bases lying between them.

In nucleotides, the CDR3 is TGTGCCAGCAGCTTTGGACAGGGCAATGAGCAGTTCTTC. This gives the protein CASSFGQGNEQFF. This chain connects TRBV7-7 to TRBJ2-1; 8 nucleotides line up with TRBD1. The CDR3 is 13 amino acids. J was trimmed by 6 bases and V by 3 bases; bases with no gene match: 1. The germline gives CDR1 SSHAT, CDR2 FNYEAQ (reference sequence). Together with reference TRBV7-7 and TRBJ2-1, the CDR3 gives the full variable domain: GAGVSQSPRYKVTKRGQDVTLRCDPISSHATLYWYQQALGQGPEFLTYFNYEAQPDKSGLPSDRFSAERPEGSISTLTIQRTEQRDSAMYRCASSFGQGNEQFFGPGTRLTVL.

This sequence joins TRBV24-1 and TRBJ2-2; 10 bases map to TRBD1. The CDR3 runs 18 residues. Trimming removed 9 bases from V and 0 bases from J; junction bases left unmatched: 12. The germline CDR1 and CDR2 sequences are KGHDR and SFDVKD. The CDR3 sequence: CATDTGTGEISNTGELFF. The DNA for the CDR3 is TGTGCCACCGACACCGGGACAGGGGAGATTTCGAACACCGGGGAGCTGTTTTTT.

This clone was seen only a few times. The CDR3 DNA reads as TGTGCCACCAGTGATTTGGGGACTAGCGGGGACAATGAGCAGTTCTTC. The encoded protein is CATSDLGTSGDNEQFF. The V gene is TRBV24-1, the J gene TRBJ2-1; 13 bases line up with TRBD2. This CDR3 contains 16 residues. Germline V gene lookup returns CDR1 KGHDR and CDR2 SFDVKD. J was trimmed by 5 bases and V by 0 bases; bases with no gene match: 0.

V and J are TRBV19 and TRBJ1-5; possible D gene TRBD1, 6 bases. This CDR3 region has 13 residues. Trimming removed 3 bases at V and 9 bases at J, with 12 bases between. CDR1 and CDR2 (germline): LNHDA, SQIVND (reference sequence). CDR3 DNA sequence: TGTGCCAGTAGTATTGGGGGAGGGGGGCCCCAGCATTTT. It codes for CASSIGGGGPQHF.

The chain employs TRBV7-9 and TRBJ2-7; D ambiguous. Germline CDR1 reads SEHNR; CDR2 reads FQNEAQ (reference sequence). Trimming removed 3 bases at V and 2 bases at J, with 5 bases between. The CDR3 is 12 residues long. CDR3 coding DNA: TGTGCCAGCAGCTTGGTTGCCTACGAGCAGTACTTC. Translating gives CASSLVAYEQYF.